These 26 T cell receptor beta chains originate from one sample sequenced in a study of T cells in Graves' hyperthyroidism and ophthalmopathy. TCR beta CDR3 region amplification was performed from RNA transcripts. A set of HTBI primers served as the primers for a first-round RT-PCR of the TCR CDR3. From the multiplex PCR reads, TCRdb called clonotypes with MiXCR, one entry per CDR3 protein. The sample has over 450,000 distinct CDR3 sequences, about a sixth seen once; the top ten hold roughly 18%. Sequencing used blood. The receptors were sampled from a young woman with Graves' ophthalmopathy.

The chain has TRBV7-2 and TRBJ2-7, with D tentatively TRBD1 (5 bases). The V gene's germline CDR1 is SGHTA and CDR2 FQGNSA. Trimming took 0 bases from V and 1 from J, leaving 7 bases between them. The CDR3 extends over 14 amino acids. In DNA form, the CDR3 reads TGTGCCAGCAGCTTAGCTGACAGATCCTACGAGCAGTACTTC. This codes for CASSLADRSYEQYF.

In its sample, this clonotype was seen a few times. The CDR3 DNA sequence: TGTGCCACCAGCAGAGATCTCGGAGTGCGCGAGCAGTACTTC. Translated: CATSRDLGVREQYF. The J gene is TRBJ2-7, the V gene TRBV15; D not resolved. The CDR3 is 14 residues long. Germline V gene lookup returns CDR1 LNHNV and CDR2 YYDKDF (reference sequence). Trimming removed 0 bases from V and 6 bases from J, with 12 bases in between.

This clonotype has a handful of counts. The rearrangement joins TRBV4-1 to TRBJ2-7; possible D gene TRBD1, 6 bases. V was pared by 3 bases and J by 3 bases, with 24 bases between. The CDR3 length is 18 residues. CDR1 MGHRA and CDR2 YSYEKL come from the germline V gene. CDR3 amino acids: CASSQPRPGTTSDYEQYF. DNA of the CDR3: TGCGCCAGCAGCCAGCCTAGGCCCGGGACAACCTCAGACTACGAGCAGTACTTC.

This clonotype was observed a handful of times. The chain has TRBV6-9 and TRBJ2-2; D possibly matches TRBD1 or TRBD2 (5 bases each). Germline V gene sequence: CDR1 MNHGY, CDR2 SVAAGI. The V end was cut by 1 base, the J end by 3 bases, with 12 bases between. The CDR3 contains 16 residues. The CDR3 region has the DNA TGTGCCAGCAGTTATTTTGAGGGGTCGGACACCGGGGAGCTGTTTTTT. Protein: CASSYFEGSDTGELFF.

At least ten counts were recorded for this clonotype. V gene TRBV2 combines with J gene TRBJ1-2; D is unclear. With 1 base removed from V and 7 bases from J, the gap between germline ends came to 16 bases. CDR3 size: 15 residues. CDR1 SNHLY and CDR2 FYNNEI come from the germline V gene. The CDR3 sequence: CASSEDNDNWAGYTF. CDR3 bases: TGTGCCAGCAGTGAAGATAACGATAACTGGGCTGGCTACACCTTC.

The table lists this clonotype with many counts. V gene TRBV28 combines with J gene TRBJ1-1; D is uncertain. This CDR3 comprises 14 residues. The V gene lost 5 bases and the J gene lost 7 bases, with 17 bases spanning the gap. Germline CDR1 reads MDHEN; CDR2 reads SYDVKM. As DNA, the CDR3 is TGTGCCAGCAGTCCAGCATTCCCGGACGGTGAAGCTTTCTTT. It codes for CASSPAFPDGEAFF.

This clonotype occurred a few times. DNA for the CDR3: TGTGCCTGGAGCAACACCGGGACAGGGGATTCTTTCTTT. Amino acid sequence: CAWSNTGTGDSFF. The chain joins TRBV30 to TRBJ1-1; 10 nucleotides line up with TRBD1. The CDR3 runs 13 residues. Losses at the gene ends were 3 bases for V and 12 bases for J; bases not matched to a gene: 10. CDR1 and CDR2 (germline): GTSNPN, SVGIG (reference sequence). Full variable domain (rest looked up from reference TRBV30 and TRBJ1-1): SQTIHQWPATLVQPVGSPLSLECTVEGTSNPNLYWYRQAAGRGLQLLFYSVGIGQISSEVPQNLSASRPQDRQFILSSKKLLLSDSGFYLCAWSNTGTGDSFFGQGTRLTVV.

Here the CDR3 reads CAISSGGANEKLFF. DNA for the CDR3: TGTGCCATCAGTTCAGGGGGTGCTAATGAAAAACTGTTTTTT. The chain couples TRBV10-3 to TRBJ1-4; 7 bases align to TRBD1. This CDR3 region has 14 residues. Per germline, CDR1 ENHRY and CDR2 SYGVKD. V dropped 5 bases and J dropped 3; count of bases not matched to a gene: 3.

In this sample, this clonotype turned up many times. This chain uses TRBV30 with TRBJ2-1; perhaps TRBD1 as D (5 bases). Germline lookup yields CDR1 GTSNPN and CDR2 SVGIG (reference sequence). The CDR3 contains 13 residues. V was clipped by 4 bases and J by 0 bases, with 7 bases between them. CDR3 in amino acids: CAWKTVSYNEQFF. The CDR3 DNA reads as TGTGCCTGGAAGACAGTCTCCTACAATGAGCAGTTCTTC.

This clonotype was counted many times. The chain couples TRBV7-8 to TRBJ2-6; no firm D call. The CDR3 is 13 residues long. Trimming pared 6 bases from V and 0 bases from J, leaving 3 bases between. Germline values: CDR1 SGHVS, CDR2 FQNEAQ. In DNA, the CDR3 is TGTGCCAGCAGACCCTCTGGGGCCAACGTCCTGACTTTC. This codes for CASRPSGANVLTF. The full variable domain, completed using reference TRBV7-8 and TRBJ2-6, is GAGVSQSPRYKVAKRGQDVALRCDPISGHVSLFWYQQALGQGPEFLTYFQNEAQLDKSGLPSDRFFAERPEGSVSTLKIQRTQQEDSAVYLCASRPSGANVLTFGAGSRLTVL.

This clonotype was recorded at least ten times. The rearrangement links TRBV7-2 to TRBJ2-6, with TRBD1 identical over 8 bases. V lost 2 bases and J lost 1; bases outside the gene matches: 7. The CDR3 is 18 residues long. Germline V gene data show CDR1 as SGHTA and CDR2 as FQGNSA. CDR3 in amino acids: CASSLYWTGRSGANVLTF. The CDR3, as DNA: TGTGCCAGCAGCTTATACTGGACAGGGAGGTCTGGGGCCAACGTCCTGACTTTC.

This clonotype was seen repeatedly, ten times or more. The CDR3 spells CASSPPGQPNNEQFF. In DNA form, the CDR3 reads TGTGCCAGCTCACCGCCGGGACAGCCAAACAATGAGCAGTTCTTC. This chain connects TRBV18 to TRBJ2-1, with TRBD1 matching over 7 bases. The CDR3 extends over 15 amino acids. Germline V gene sequence: CDR1 KGHSH, CDR2 LQKENI. V lost 3 bases to trimming and J lost 5 bases; unmatched junction nucleotides: 7.

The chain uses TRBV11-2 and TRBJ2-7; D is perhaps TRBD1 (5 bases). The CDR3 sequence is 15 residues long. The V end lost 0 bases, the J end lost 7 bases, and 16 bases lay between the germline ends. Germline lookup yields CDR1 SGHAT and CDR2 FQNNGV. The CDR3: CASSLDGSSGREQYF. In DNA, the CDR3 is TGTGCCAGCAGCTTAGATGGTTCTTCAGGGCGGGAGCAGTACTTC.

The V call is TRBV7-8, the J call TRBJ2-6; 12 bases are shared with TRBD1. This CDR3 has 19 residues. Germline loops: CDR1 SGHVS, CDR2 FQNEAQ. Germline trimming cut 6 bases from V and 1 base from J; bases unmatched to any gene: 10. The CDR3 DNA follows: TGTGCCAGCAGTTACAACTTGGGACAGGGGGCATCTGGGGCCAACGTCCTGACTTTC. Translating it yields CASSYNLGQGASGANVLTF.

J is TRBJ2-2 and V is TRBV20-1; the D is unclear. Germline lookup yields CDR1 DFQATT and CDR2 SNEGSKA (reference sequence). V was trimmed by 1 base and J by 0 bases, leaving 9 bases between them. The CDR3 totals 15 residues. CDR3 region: CSARVGAANTGELFF. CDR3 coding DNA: TGCAGTGCTAGAGTTGGCGCAGCGAACACCGGGGAGCTGTTTTTT.

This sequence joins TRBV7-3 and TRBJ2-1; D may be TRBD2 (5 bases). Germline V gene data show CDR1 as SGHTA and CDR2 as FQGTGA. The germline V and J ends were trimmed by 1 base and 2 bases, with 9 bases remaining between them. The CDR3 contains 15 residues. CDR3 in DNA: TGTGCCAGCAGCTTAAGCGGGTCTACCTACAATGAGCAGTTCTTC. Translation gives CASSLSGSTYNEQFF. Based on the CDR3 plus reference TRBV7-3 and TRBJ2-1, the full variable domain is GAGVSQTPSNKVTEKGKYVELRCDPISGHTALYWYRQSLGQGPEFLIYFQGTGAADDSGLPNDRFFAVRPEGSVSTLKIQRTERGDSAVYLCASSLSGSTYNEQFFGPGTRLTVL.

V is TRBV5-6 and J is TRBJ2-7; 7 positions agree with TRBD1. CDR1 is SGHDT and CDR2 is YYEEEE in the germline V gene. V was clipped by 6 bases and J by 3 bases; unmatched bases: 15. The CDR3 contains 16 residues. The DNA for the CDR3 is TGTGCCAGCACCCCGGGACAGCTTTCGATGAACTACGAGCAGTACTTC. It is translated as CASTPGQLSMNYEQYF.

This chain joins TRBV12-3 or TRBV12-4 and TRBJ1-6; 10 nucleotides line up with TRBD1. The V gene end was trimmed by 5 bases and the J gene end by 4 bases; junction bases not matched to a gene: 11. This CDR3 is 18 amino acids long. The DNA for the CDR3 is TGTGCCAGCAGTACGACAGGGGGCCTATCCTATTATAATTCACCCCTCCACTTT. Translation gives CASSTTGGLSYYNSPLHF.

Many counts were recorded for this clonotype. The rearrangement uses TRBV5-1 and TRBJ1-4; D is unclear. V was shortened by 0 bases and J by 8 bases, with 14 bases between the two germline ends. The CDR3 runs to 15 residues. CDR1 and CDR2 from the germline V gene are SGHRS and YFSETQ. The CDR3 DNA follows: TGCGCCAGCAGCTTGGCCCTGGGGAGAGGAGAAAAACTGTTTTTT. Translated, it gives CASSLALGRGEKLFF.

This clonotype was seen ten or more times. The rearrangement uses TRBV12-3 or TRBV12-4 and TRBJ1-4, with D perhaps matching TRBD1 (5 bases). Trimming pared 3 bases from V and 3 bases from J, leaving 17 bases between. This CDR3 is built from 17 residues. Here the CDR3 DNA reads TGTGCCAGCAGTTTCGGGGCAGGGAGTATGTCTAATGAAAAACTGTTTTTT. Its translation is CASSFGAGSMSNEKLFF.

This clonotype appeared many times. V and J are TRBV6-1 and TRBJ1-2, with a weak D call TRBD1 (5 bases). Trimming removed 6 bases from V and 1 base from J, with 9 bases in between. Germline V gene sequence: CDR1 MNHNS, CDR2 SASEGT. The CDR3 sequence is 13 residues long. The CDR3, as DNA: TGTGCCAGCAGGGGGGAGGGTAACTATGGCTACACCTTC. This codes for CASRGEGNYGYTF.

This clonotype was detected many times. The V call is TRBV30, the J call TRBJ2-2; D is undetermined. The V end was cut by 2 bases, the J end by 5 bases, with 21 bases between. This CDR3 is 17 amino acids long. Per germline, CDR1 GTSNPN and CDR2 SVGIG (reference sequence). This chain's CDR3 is CAWSPITGFPSTGELFF. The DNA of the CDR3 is TGTGCCTGGAGTCCTATTACCGGCTTCCCCTCTACCGGGGAGCTGTTTTTT.

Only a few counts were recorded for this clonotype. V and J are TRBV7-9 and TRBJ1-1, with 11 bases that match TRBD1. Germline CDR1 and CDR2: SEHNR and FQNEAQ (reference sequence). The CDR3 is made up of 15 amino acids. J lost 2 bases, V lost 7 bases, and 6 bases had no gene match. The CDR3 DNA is TGTGCCAGCAACCTAGGGACAGGGGGAAACACTGAAGCTTTCTTT. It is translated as CASNLGTGGNTEAFF.

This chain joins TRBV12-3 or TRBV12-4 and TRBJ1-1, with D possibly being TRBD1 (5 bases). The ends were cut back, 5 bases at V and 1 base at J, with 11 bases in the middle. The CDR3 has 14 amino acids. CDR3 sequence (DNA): TGTGCCAGCAGTCGAATGGGGCCGAACACTGAAGCTTTCTTT. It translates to CASSRMGPNTEAFF.

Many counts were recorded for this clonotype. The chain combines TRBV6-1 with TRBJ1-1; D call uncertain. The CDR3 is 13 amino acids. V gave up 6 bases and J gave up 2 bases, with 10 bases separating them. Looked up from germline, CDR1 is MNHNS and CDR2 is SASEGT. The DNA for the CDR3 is TGTGCCAGCAGCAACCGGGAAAACACTGAAGCTTTCTTT. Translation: CASSNRENTEAFF.

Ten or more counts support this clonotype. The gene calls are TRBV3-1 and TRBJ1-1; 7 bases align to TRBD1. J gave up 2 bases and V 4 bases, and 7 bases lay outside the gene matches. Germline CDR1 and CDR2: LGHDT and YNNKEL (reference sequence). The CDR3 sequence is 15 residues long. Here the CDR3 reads CASSPPGQLNTEAFF. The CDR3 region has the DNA TGTGCCAGCAGCCCGCCGGGACAGCTAAACACTGAAGCTTTCTTT.